These 25 T cell receptor beta chains were all obtained from the same sample, sequenced in a study of T cells in Graves' hyperthyroidism and ophthalmopathy. RNA transcripts provided the source from which TCR beta CDR3 regions were amplified. Initially, a first-round RT-PCR of the TCR CDR3 employed the HTBI primer set. TCRdb ran MiXCR on the multiplex PCR reads and lists one entry per CDR3 protein. The data hold roughly 300,000 distinct CDR3 sequences, with approximately 18% observed a single time. The sample consisted of blood. All receptors derive from a woman between 50 and 59 years old with Graves' hyperthyroidism.

This clonotype was observed a few times. This chain uses TRBV10-3 with TRBJ2-3; TRBD1 matches at 8 bases. The CDR3 covers 14 residues. J was trimmed by 4 bases and V by 6 bases; bases with no gene match: 6. CDR1 and CDR2 from the germline V gene are ENHRY and SYGVKD. The CDR3 DNA reads as TGTGCCATCAGATCAGGACAGGGCGCAGATACGCAGTATTTT. Amino acid sequence: CAIRSGQGADTQYF.

This clonotype occurred a few times. This chain uses TRBV11-2 with TRBJ1-2, with TRBD1 identical over 7 bases. Germline-derived CDR1 and CDR2 are SGHAT and FQNNGV. J was trimmed by 5 bases and V by 5 bases; bases with no gene match: 11. This CDR3 contains 15 residues. Written as DNA, the CDR3 is TGTGCCAGCAGCCTCTCCCTCGACAGGGCTTATGGCTACACCTTC. Translating it yields CASSLSLDRAYGYTF.

This clonotype was seen a few times. The genes are TRBV6-5 and TRBJ1-5; D is uncertain. V was pared by 0 bases and J by 4 bases, with 7 bases between. The CDR3 loop spans 14 amino acids. CDR1 is MNHEY and CDR2 is SVGAGI in the germline V gene. The CDR3 coding sequence is TGTGCCAGCAGTTACTCGACTGAAAATCAGCCCCAGCATTTT. Translating gives CASSYSTENQPQHF.

The chain uses TRBV9 and TRBJ2-5; 7 bases align to TRBD1. J was trimmed by 4 bases and V by 2 bases; bases with no gene match: 11. The CDR3 spans 16 residues. Looked up from germline, CDR1 is SGDLS and CDR2 is YYNGEE. CDR3 sequence (DNA): TGTGCCAGCAGCGTTACAGGGGTGGGGACAATAGAGACCCAGTACTTC. Its translation is CASSVTGVGTIETQYF.

Many counts were recorded for this clonotype. The chain carries TRBV20-1 and TRBJ2-3; D is perhaps TRBD2 (5 bases). Trimming cost V 4 bases and J 5 bases, with 13 bases left between them. The germline V gene has CDR1 DFQATT and CDR2 SNEGSKA (reference sequence). The CDR3 covers 13 residues. CDR3 sequence reads: CSATWGVEDTQYF. CDR3 bases: TGCAGTGCTACCTGGGGAGTGGAAGATACGCAGTATTTT.

In DNA, the CDR3 is TGTGCCAGCAGCTTAGCCAGCGGGGCAAACGAGCAGTACTTC. This codes for CASSLASGANEQYF. This rearrangement joins TRBV7-9 to TRBJ2-7; TRBD2 agrees at 7 bases. Germline-derived CDR1 and CDR2 are SEHNR and FQNEAQ (reference sequence). The CDR3 totals 14 residues. With 0 bases clipped from V and 5 bases from J, the junction kept 4 bases outside the gene matches.

V is TRBV4-2 and J is TRBJ2-7, with 13 positions matching TRBD2. The CDR3 covers 16 residues. The germline V gene has CDR1 LGHNA and CDR2 YNFKEQ. After removal of 0 bases from V and 5 bases from J, the junction contained 4 bases not matched to a gene. The CDR3: CASSQEGGTSGNEQYF. The CDR3 DNA sequence: TGTGCCAGCAGCCAAGAGGGGGGGACTAGCGGGAACGAGCAGTACTTC.

This clonotype appeared a few times. The V gene is TRBV30, the J gene TRBJ2-7, with TRBD1 identical over 11 bases. V trimming: 3 bases; J trimming: 2 bases; junction bases outside the gene matches: 6. CDR3 length: 15 residues. From germline, CDR1 is GTSNPN and CDR2 SVGIG (reference sequence). CDR3 sequence: CAWSAGTGGPYEQYF. The CDR3 DNA is TGTGCCTGGAGCGCCGGGACAGGGGGACCCTACGAGCAGTACTTC.

The genes are TRBV20-1 and TRBJ2-1, with 8 bases fitting TRBD1. The CDR3 consists of 15 residues. Germline V gene data show CDR1 as DFQATT and CDR2 as SNEGSKA (reference sequence). With 6 bases clipped from V and 3 bases from J, the junction kept 10 bases outside the gene matches. The DNA of the CDR3 is TGCAGTGCCCGATCGGACAGGGCAATCTACAATGAGCAGTTCTTC. Translating gives CSARSDRAIYNEQFF.

The J gene is TRBJ2-1, the V gene TRBV3-1; 8 nucleotides align to TRBD2. With the DNA end fitting TRBJ2-7 better, the J assignment may be wrong. Germline CDR1 is LGHDT and CDR2 is YNNKEL (reference sequence). The CDR3 loop spans 15 amino acids. The CDR3 DNA reads TGTGCCAGCAGCCATCAGCGGGAGCGGTACAATGAGCAGTACTTC. Its protein is CASSHQRERYNEQYF.

Comments on this clonotype: This CDR3 fails to terminate in the conserved phenylalanine or tryptophan, so it likely reflects a read error. J is TRBJ2-5 and V is TRBV7-6, with unresolved D. The germline CDR1 and CDR2 sequences are SGHVS and FNYEAQ. Trimming pared 8 bases from V and 4 bases from J, leaving 23 bases between. CDR3 size: 16 residues. The CDR3 spells CASGVQVPTGGETQYS. The CDR3 DNA follows: TGTGCCAGCGGCGTCCAGGTTCCCACGGGTGGAGAGACCCAGTACTCC.

The chain joins TRBV10-2 to TRBJ2-7; 11 bases map to TRBD2. The CDR3 sequence is 17 residues long. Germline trimming cut 4 bases from V and 2 bases from J; bases unmatched to any gene: 10. Looked up from germline, CDR1 is WSHSY and CDR2 is SAAADI. CDR3: CASSGERLAGPTYEQYF. The CDR3, as DNA: TGCGCCAGCAGTGGGGAAAGACTAGCGGGGCCGACCTACGAGCAGTACTTC.

In this sample, this clonotype turned up many times. This sequence joins TRBV28 and TRBJ1-5, with D tentatively TRBD1 (6 bases). CDR1 MDHEN and CDR2 SYDVKM come from the germline V gene. Trimming pared 2 bases from V and 7 bases from J, leaving 12 bases between. The CDR3 contains 14 residues. This CDR3 is CASSLRGAGQPQHF. The CDR3 region has the DNA TGTGCCAGCAGTTTACGGGGGGCAGGGCAGCCCCAGCATTTT. The full variable domain, with the rest looked up from reference TRBV28 and TRBJ1-5, is DVKVTQSSRYLVKRTGEKVFLECVQDMDHENMFWYRQDPGLGLRLIYFSYDVKMKEKGDIPEGYSVSREKKERFSLILESASTNQTSMYLCASSLRGAGQPQHFGDGTRLSIL.

This clonotype was detected many times. The rearrangement links TRBV5-1 to TRBJ1-2; 8 nucleotides match TRBD1. V lost 3 bases and J lost 5; bases outside the gene matches: 12. The CDR3 runs to 16 residues. Germline V gene lookup returns CDR1 SGHRS and CDR2 YFSETQ. Here the CDR3 reads CASSSGTGGGLYGYTF. DNA of the CDR3: TGCGCCAGCAGCTCCGGGACAGGAGGGGGACTTTATGGCTACACCTTC.

The V and J genes are TRBV7-9 and TRBJ2-1; 8 nucleotides line up with TRBD1. CDR1 is SEHNR, CDR2 FQNEAQ, per germline (reference sequence). V lost 5 bases and J lost 9; bases outside the gene matches: 12. The CDR3 has 15 amino acids. The CDR3 coding sequence is TGTGCCAGCAGCGGGCAGGGGGCGCGAACAAGTGAGCAGTTCTTC. It is translated as CASSGQGARTSEQFF. The full variable domain, completed using reference TRBV7-9 and TRBJ2-1, is DTGVSQNPRHKITKRGQNVTFRCDPISEHNRLYWYRQTLGQGPEFLTYFQNEAQLEKSRLLSDRFSAERPKGSFSTLEIQRTEQGDSAMYLCASSGQGARTSEQFFGPGTRLTVL.

This clonotype was seen ten or more times. CDR3 amino acids: CASSETGGSLTDTQYF. The CDR3 nucleotides are TGTGCCAGCAGCGAAACAGGGGGCTCTCTCACAGATACGCAGTATTTT. The chain couples TRBV3-1 to TRBJ2-3; 9 bases line up with TRBD1. V was pared by 5 bases and J by 2 bases, with 8 bases of the junction left unmatched. CDR1 is LGHDT, CDR2 YNNKEL, per germline (reference sequence). The CDR3 sequence is 16 residues long.

At least ten counts were recorded for this clonotype. The gene calls are TRBV6-1 and TRBJ2-1; TRBD2 is a possible D gene (5 bases). Trimming cost V 2 bases and J 12 bases, with 20 bases left between them. Per the germline V gene, CDR1 is MNHNS and CDR2 is SASEGT. This CDR3 region has 15 residues. The DNA of the CDR3 is TGTGCCAGCAGTGAAAGGTCCGAGGGTGGCGTGTGGCAGTTCTTC. This encodes CASSERSEGGVWQFF.

With respect to this clonotype: A read error is possible here, since a much larger clone lies one base away. CDR3 sequence: CASTVNYEQHF. CDR3 nucleotide sequence: TGTGCCAGCACCGTAAACTACGAGCAGCACTTC. The V call is TRBV6-2 or TRBV6-3, the J call TRBJ2-7; D remains ambiguous. The length of the CDR3 is 11 residues. Germline V lookup: CDR1 MNHEY, CDR2 SVGEGT.

CDR3 nucleotides: TGTGCCAGCAGGGACAGGATCCAAGAGACCCAGTACTTC. This codes for CASRDRIQETQYF. This chain joins TRBV13 and TRBJ2-5; 7 nucleotides line up with TRBD1. The CDR3 has 13 amino acids. V was pared by 6 bases and J by 1 base, with 2 bases of the junction left unmatched. Germline lookup yields CDR1 PRHDT and CDR2 FYEKMQ (reference sequence). Full variable domain (missing parts from reference TRBV13 and TRBJ2-5): AAGVIQSPRHLIKEKRETATLKCYPIPRHDTVYWYQQGPGQDPQFLISFYEKMQSDKGSIPDRFSAQQFSDYHSELNMSSLELGDSALYFCASRDRIQETQYFGPGTRLLVL.

V usage is TRBV4-1 and J usage is TRBJ2-7; the D is unclear. Looked up from germline, CDR1 is MGHRA and CDR2 is YSYEKL. The V and J ends lost 1 base and 2 bases respectively, with 12 bases between them. The CDR3 spans 15 residues. The CDR3: CASSQGPFGPYEQYV. The CDR3 DNA is TGCGCCAGCAGCCAAGGACCCTTTGGCCCCTACGAGCAGTACGTC.

V gene TRBV10-3 combines with J gene TRBJ1-4, with 9 bases identical to TRBD1. With V trimmed by 3 bases and J by 8 bases, 10 bases remained unmatched. Germline V lookup: CDR1 ENHRY, CDR2 SYGVKD. The CDR3 has 16 amino acids. The CDR3 DNA reads TGTGCCATCAGTGAAGAGACAGGGGGTGGACGAGAAAAACTGTTTTTT. It is translated as CAISEETGGGREKLFF.

The gene calls are TRBV2 and TRBJ1-2; TRBD1 might be the D (6 bases). V gave up 2 bases and J gave up 9 bases, with 16 bases separating them. The CDR3 contains 14 residues. Germline CDR1 reads SNHLY; CDR2 reads FYNNEI. The CDR3 DNA follows: TGTGCCAGCAGTGAAAGGCGGCAGGGGATTAGCTACACCTTC. Protein product: CASSERRQGISYTF.

In its sample, this clonotype was seen many times. The V call is TRBV20-1, the J call TRBJ2-7, with 7 bases identical to TRBD2. The CDR3 is 13 residues long. J gave up 5 bases and V 5 bases, and 9 bases lay outside the gene matches. Per the germline V gene, CDR1 is DFQATT and CDR2 is SNEGSKA (reference sequence). The CDR3 region is CSAGVAGRDEQYF. As DNA, the CDR3 is TGCAGTGCTGGGGTAGCGGGTCGGGACGAGCAGTACTTC.

As to this clonotype: This may come from a read error, since a much larger clone is one base off. The chain uses TRBV3-1 and TRBJ1-1, with D tentatively TRBD1 (6 bases). Trimming pared 8 bases from V and 7 bases from J, leaving 17 bases between. The CDR3 spans 13 residues. The germline V gene encodes CDR1 LGHDT and CDR2 YNNKEL (reference sequence). The CDR3 sequence: CASLLQGIGEAFF. CDR3 bases: TGTGCCAGCCTCCTCCAGGGGATTGGTGAAGCTTTCTTT.

The chain is built from TRBV19 and TRBJ1-2, with 10 bases identical to TRBD1. Germline trimming cut 2 bases from V and 3 bases from J; bases unmatched to any gene: 3. Per the germline V gene, CDR1 is LNHDA and CDR2 is SQIVND (reference sequence). CDR3 length: 15 residues. CDR3 amino acids: CASSIWTGGHYGYTF. The CDR3, as DNA: TGTGCCAGTAGTATATGGACAGGGGGGCACTATGGCTACACCTTC. The entire variable domain, with the rest obtained from reference TRBV19 and TRBJ1-2, is as follows: DGGITQSPKYLFRKEGQNVTLSCEQNLNHDAMYWYRQDPGQGLRLIYYSQIVNDFQKGDIAEGYSVSREKKESFPLTVTSAQKNPTAFYLCASSIWTGGHYGYTFGSGTRLTVV.